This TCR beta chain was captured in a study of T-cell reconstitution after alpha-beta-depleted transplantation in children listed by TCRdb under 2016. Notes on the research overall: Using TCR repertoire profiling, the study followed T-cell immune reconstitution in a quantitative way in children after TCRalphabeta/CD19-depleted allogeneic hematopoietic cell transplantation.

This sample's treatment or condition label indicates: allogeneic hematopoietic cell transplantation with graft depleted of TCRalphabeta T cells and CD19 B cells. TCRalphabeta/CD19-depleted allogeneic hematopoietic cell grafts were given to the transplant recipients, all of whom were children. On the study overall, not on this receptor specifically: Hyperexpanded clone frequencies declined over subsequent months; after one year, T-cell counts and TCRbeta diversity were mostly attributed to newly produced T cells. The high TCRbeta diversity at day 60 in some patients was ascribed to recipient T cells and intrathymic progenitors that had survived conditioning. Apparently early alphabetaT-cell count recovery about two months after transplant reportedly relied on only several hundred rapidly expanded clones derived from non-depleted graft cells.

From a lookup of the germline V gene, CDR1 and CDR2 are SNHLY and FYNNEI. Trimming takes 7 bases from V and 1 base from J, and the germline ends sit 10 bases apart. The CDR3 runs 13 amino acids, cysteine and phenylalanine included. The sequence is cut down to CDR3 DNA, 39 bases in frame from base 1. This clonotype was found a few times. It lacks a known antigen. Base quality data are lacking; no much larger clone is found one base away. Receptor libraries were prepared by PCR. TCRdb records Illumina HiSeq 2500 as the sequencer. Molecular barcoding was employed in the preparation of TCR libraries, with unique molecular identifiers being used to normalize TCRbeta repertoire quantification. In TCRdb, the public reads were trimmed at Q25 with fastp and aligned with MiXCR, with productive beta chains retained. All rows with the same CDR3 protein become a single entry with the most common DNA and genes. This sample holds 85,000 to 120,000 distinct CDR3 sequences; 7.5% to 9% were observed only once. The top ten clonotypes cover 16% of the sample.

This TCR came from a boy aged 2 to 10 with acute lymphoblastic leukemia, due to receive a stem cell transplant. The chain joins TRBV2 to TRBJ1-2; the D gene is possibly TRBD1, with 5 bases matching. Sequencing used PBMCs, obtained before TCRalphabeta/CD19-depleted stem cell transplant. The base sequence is TGTGCCAGCATTCCGACAGATAACTATGGCTACACCTTC. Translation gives CASIPTDNYGYTF.